The 8 T cell receptor beta chains reported below all come from one sample, sequenced in a study of naive and memory T cell subsets. An equimolar mix of two oligonucleotides served as the beta constant-region primer for TRBC1 and TRBC2. The ligated cDNA underwent four PCR rounds using SP2 and nested alpha and beta constant-region primers. TCRdb reprocessed the UMI-ligation and nested PCR reads via MiXCR and lists one record per CDR3 protein. The table includes about 120,000 distinct CDR3 sequences, roughly 36% detected once. Sequences were obtained from central memory CD4+ T cells from blood. The receptors here all came from a human donor in good health.

This clonotype has just a few counts. V gene TRBV7-8 combines with J gene TRBJ2-6, with D unresolved. Germline CDR1 is SGHVS and CDR2 is FQNEAQ. CDR3 length: 15 amino acids. The V gene lost 3 bases and the J gene lost 0 bases, with 6 bases spanning the gap. The DNA for the CDR3 is TGTGCCAGCAGCTTTATCCTCTCTGGGGCCAACGTCCTGACTTTC. Its translation: CASSFILSGANVLTF.

This clonotype was observed a few times. V is TRBV7-8 and J is TRBJ1-5; no definite D call. The CDR3 has 16 residues. The germline V gene encodes CDR1 SGHVS and CDR2 FQNEAQ. Trimming pared 6 bases from V and 0 bases from J, leaving 15 bases between. The CDR3 sequence is CASSLRAGDSNQPQHF. Here the CDR3 DNA reads TGTGCCAGCAGTCTTAGGGCTGGTGATAGCAATCAGCCCCAGCATTTT.

The V and J genes are TRBV25-1 and TRBJ2-7; weak D call: TRBD2 (6 bases). Trimming removed 6 bases at V and 1 base at J, with 19 bases between. This CDR3 spans 16 amino acids. From germline, CDR1 is MGHDK and CDR2 SYGVNS. The CDR3 DNA reads TGTGCCAGCAGAAGTGATTTGCGGGACCTATCCTACGAGCAGTACTTC. It translates to CASRSDLRDLSYEQYF.

This chain joins TRBV12-3 or TRBV12-4 and TRBJ2-1; 8 nucleotides line up with TRBD2. Trimming cost V 5 bases and J 7 bases; bases outside gene matches: 19. CDR3 length: 18 amino acids. The DNA of the CDR3 is TGTGCCAGCAGTGTCTCCCCTGGTAAGAGCGGGAGAGGGAATGAGCAGTTCTTC. Amino acids: CASSVSPGKSGRGNEQFF.

CDR3 amino acids: CSVDEQGLNTEAFF. CDR3 in DNA: TGCAGCGTTGACGAGCAGGGTTTGAACACTGAAGCTTTCTTT. The chain couples TRBV29-1 to TRBJ1-1; D might be TRBD1 (5 bases). CDR1 and CDR2 (germline): SQVTM, ANQGSEA. V dropped 3 bases and J dropped 0 bases, with 11 bases sitting between them. CDR3 size: 14 residues.

The J gene is TRBJ2-1, the V gene TRBV7-9, with 9 bases fitting TRBD1. The V and J ends lost 11 bases and 0 bases, in that order; junction bases with no gene match: 17. This CDR3 is built from 18 residues. Germline loops: CDR1 SEHNR, CDR2 FQNEAQ (reference sequence). CDR3 sequence reads: CAGEVGQGTYISYNEQFF. The CDR3, as DNA: TGTGCCGGAGAGGTAGGACAGGGGACTTATATCTCCTACAATGAGCAGTTCTTC.

By sample fraction, this clonotype is medium-sized. The J gene is TRBJ2-3, the V gene TRBV20-1, with 9 positions matching TRBD2. Unmatched junction bases numbered 9, after V lost 1 base and J lost 7 bases. The CDR3 runs 15 residues. CDR1 and CDR2 (germline): DFQATT, SNEGSKA (reference sequence). CDR3 bases: TGCAGTGCTAGAGTACCTAGCGGGACCGTGCATACGCAGTATTTT. Translation: CSARVPSGTVHTQYF.

The chain is built from TRBV4-1 and TRBJ2-7, with D possibly being TRBD2 (5 bases). CDR3 length equals 13 residues. V dropped 6 bases and J dropped 0 bases, with 9 bases sitting between them. CDR1 MGHRA and CDR2 YSYEKL come from the germline V gene. The CDR3 nucleotides are TGCGCCAGCAGTCATGGGAGCTCCTACGAGCAGTACTTC. This sequence encodes CASSHGSSYEQYF.